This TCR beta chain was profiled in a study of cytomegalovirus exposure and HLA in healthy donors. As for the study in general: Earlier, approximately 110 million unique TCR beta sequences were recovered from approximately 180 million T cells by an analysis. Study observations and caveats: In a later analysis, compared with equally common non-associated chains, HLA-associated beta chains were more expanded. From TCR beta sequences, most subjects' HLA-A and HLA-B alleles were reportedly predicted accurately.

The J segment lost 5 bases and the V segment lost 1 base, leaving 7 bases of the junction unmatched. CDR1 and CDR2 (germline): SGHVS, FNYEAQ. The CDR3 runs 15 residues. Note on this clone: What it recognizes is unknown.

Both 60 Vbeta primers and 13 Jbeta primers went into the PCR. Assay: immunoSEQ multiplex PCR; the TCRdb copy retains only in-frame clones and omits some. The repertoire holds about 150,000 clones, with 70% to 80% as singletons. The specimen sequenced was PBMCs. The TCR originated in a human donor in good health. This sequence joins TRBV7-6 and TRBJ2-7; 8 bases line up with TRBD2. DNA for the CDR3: TGTGCCAGCAGCTTAGGCGGGGGGATTGGGGACGAGCAGTACTTC. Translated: CASSLGGGIGDEQYF. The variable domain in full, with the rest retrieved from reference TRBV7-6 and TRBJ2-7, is GAGVSQSPRYKVTKRGQDVALRCDPISGHVSLYWYRQALGQGPEFLTYFNYEAQQDKSGLPNDRFSAERPEGSISTLTIQRTEQRDSAMYRCASSLGGGIGDEQYFGPGTRLTVT.